This T cell receptor (beta chain) was recovered during a study of blood T cell repertoires in COVID-19. This CDR3 comprises 17 residues. V gave up 3 bases and J gave up 4 bases; unmatched junction bases: 6. Germline lookup yields CDR1 SGHRS and CDR2 YFSETQ. Sequenced by immunoSEQ multiplex PCR; TCRdb stores in-frame clones only, minus some. The sample contains about 76,000 clones, approximately 81% of which appear only once. Sequences were obtained from peripheral blood. The rearrangement joins TRBV5-1 to TRBJ2-3; TRBD2 matches 15 bases. The receptor's source is a man aged 60 to 75 with COVID-19, enrolled during active disease. For the CDR3, the DNA is TGCGCCAGCAGCTCGGGACTAGCGGGGGGCTCCCCAGATACGCAGTATTTT. Its translation: CASSSGLAGGSPDTQYF.